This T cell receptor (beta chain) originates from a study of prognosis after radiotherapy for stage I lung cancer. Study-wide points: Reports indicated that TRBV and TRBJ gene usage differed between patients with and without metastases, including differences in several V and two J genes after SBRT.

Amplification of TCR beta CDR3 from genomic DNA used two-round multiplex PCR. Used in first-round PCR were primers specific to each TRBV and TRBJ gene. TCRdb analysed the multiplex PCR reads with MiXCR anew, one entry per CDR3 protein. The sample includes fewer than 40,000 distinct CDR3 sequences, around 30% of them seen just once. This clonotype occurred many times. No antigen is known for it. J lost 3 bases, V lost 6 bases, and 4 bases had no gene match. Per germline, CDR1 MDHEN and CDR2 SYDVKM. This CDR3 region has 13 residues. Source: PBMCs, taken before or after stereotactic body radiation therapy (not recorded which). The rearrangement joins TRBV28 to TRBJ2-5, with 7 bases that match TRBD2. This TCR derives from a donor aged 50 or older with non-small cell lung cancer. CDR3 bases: TGTGCCAGCAGGGGGGGGAACGAAGAGACCCAGTACTTC. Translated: CASRGGNEETQYF.